Each of the 21 T cell receptor beta chains below was sequenced from the same sample in a study of blood T cells in healthy people across ages. Together with a sample-barcoded 5' primer, a J-beta primer mix was included in a second PCR lasting roughly 7 to 11 cycles. TCRdb re-called the 5' RACE reads through MiXCR, storing one row per CDR3 protein. Here the sample spans around 1.5 million distinct CDR3 sequences, around 35% being singletons. Sequenced material: blood. The receptors shown here come from a woman in her twenties or thirties in good health.

V usage is TRBV14 and J usage is TRBJ2-5; a possible D gene is TRBD2 (6 bases). The CDR3 sequence is 16 residues long. V was pared by 2 bases and J by 1 base, with 14 bases between. Germline loops: CDR1 SGHDN, CDR2 FVKESK. The CDR3 sequence: CASSQNGGAIQETQYF. The CDR3 DNA reads as TGTGCCAGCAGCCAAAACGGAGGGGCGATCCAAGAGACCCAGTACTTC.

This chain uses TRBV6-1 with TRBJ1-5, with D perhaps matching TRBD1 (6 bases). The germline V gene has CDR1 MNHNS and CDR2 SASEGT. The CDR3 contains 13 residues. The V end lost 7 bases, the J end lost 5 bases, and 12 bases lay between the germline ends. The CDR3 region has the DNA TGTGCCAGCAACCTACAGGGCTATCAGCCCCAGCATTTT. This gives the protein CASNLQGYQPQHF.

This clonotype was seen a handful of times. V is TRBV20-1 and J is TRBJ1-2; no firm D call. The CDR3 is 14 residues long. The V and J ends lost 5 bases and 0 bases respectively, with 13 bases between them. Germline V gives CDR1 DFQATT, CDR2 SNEGSKA (reference sequence). The CDR3 DNA follows: TGCAGTGCTGAAGATGCGATAGCTAACTATGGCTACACCTTC. Amino acid sequence: CSAEDAIANYGYTF.

In this sample, this clonotype turned up a few times. This chain uses TRBV20-1 with TRBJ2-7; 7 bases fit TRBD2. This CDR3 comprises 12 residues. The germline V gene has CDR1 DFQATT and CDR2 SNEGSKA (reference sequence). V dropped 5 bases and J dropped 2; count of bases not matched to a gene: 3. The CDR3, as DNA: TGCAGTGCTCTGGGGGGGGCCTACGAGCAGTACTTC. It specifies CSALGGAYEQYF.

This clonotype has a handful of counts. The rearrangement joins TRBV24-1 to TRBJ2-7; 10 bases align to TRBD2. The CDR3 runs 17 residues. The germline V gene has CDR1 KGHDR and CDR2 SFDVKD. Trimming cost V 5 bases and J 0 bases; bases outside gene matches: 9. CDR3: CATSARPGLASSYEQYF. The CDR3 nucleotides read TGTGCCACCAGTGCTCGACCGGGACTAGCGAGCTCCTACGAGCAGTACTTC.

This clonotype appeared a few times. CDR3 nucleotides: TGTGCCAGCAGCGTAGTAGGGGCTGGGGCCAACGTCCTGACTTTC. Translated: CASSVVGAGANVLTF. V gene TRBV9 combines with J gene TRBJ2-6, with TRBD1 as a possible D gene (5 bases). V lost 0 bases and J lost 2, with 6 bases in between. This CDR3 is built from 15 residues. Germline V lookup: CDR1 SGDLS, CDR2 YYNGEE. The entire variable domain, with the rest obtained from reference TRBV9 and TRBJ2-6, is as follows: DSGVTQTPKHLITATGQRVTLRCSPRSGDLSVYWYQQSLDQGLQFLIQYYNGEERAKGNILERFSAQQFPDLHSELNLSSLELGDSALYFCASSVVGAGANVLTFGAGSRLTVL.

CDR3 bases: TGCGCCAGCAGCTTAGGGCCGAGCGTTACTGGCTACACCTTC. As protein: CASSLGPSVTGYTF. The chain combines TRBV5-1 with TRBJ1-2; D remains ambiguous. Trimming removed 2 bases at V and 7 bases at J, with 15 bases between. In germline, CDR1 is SGHRS, CDR2 YFSETQ. CDR3 length: 14 amino acids.

This chain uses TRBV2 with TRBJ1-5; a possible D gene is TRBD1 (5 bases). This CDR3 comprises 14 residues. Trimming removed 4 bases at V and 3 bases at J, with 10 bases between. CDR1 SNHLY and CDR2 FYNNEI come from the germline V gene. DNA of the CDR3: TGTGCCAGCAGTGCTTTAGGGGCCAATCAGCCCCAGCATTTT. It translates to CASSALGANQPQHF.

About this clonotype itself: Given a much more abundant clone one base away, this may be a read error. The chain is built from TRBV29-1 and TRBJ2-4, with TRBD2 as a possible D gene (5 bases). Germline V lookup: CDR1 SQVTM, CDR2 ANQGSEA. The CDR3 contains 17 residues. CDR3 bases: TGCAGCGCTGAAGAACGAGGGTCCCCCCTTCACCAAAACATTCAGTACTTC. It translates to CSAEERGSPLHQNIQYF.

This clonotype occurred a few times. The chain couples TRBV9 to TRBJ2-7, with TRBD2 identical over 10 bases. Trimming removed 3 bases from V and 0 bases from J; junction bases left unmatched: 12. Germline V gene data show CDR1 as SGDLS and CDR2 as YYNGEE. There are 18 residues in the CDR3. The CDR3 reads CASSASTLAGAFSYEQYF. CDR3 sequence (DNA): TGTGCCAGCAGCGCCTCAACTCTAGCGGGGGCTTTCTCCTACGAGCAGTACTTC.

This chain connects TRBV7-9 to TRBJ1-2; D call uncertain. The CDR3 has 14 residues. The germline V and J ends were trimmed by 4 bases and 11 bases, with 20 bases remaining between them. Germline values: CDR1 SEHNR, CDR2 FQNEAQ (reference sequence). The CDR3 is CASSSRVLAEGYTF. The CDR3 DNA reads TGTGCCAGCAGCTCTAGGGTACTGGCGGAGGGATACACCTTC.

With regard to this clonotype: Sequence at one end of the junction differs from germline and may be a read error. V usage is TRBV6-1 and J usage is TRBJ2-6; D tentatively fits TRBD1 or TRBD2 (5 bases each). The CDR3 extends over 15 amino acids. Germline lookup yields CDR1 MNHNS and CDR2 SASEGT. DNA of the CDR3: TGTGCCAGCTTTCCTTCGGGGCTTGGGGCCAACGTCCCGACTTTC. Amino acid sequence: CASFPSGLGANVPTF.

This clonotype was seen many times. This rearrangement joins TRBV7-9 to TRBJ2-7; the D is unclear. V dropped 4 bases and J dropped 6 bases, with 10 bases sitting between them. The CDR3 is 12 residues long. CDR1 and CDR2 (germline): SEHNR, FQNEAQ (reference sequence). The CDR3 DNA is TGTGCCAGCAGCTACCCCGTCGGCGAGCAGTACTTC. Residues: CASSYPVGEQYF.

The gene calls are TRBV3-1 and TRBJ2-4, with D hard to call. Trimming left V 6 bases short and J 6 bases short, with 12 bases between. The CDR3 sequence is 13 residues long. Germline V lookup: CDR1 LGHDT, CDR2 YNNKEL (reference sequence). CDR3 bases: TGTGCCAGCAGACCCACAACCAGAAACATTCAGTACTTC. It codes for CASRPTTRNIQYF. The full variable domain, its missing parts supplied by reference TRBV3-1 and TRBJ2-4, is DTAVSQTPKYLVTQMGNDKSIKCEQNLGHDTMYWYKQDSKKFLKIMFSYNNKELIINETVPNRFSPKSPDKAHLNLHINSLELGDSAVYFCASRPTTRNIQYFGAGTRLSVL.

The J gene is TRBJ2-7, the V gene TRBV28, with D possibly being TRBD2 (7 bases). The germline CDR1 and CDR2 sequences are MDHEN and SYDVKM. CDR3 length: 15 residues. Trimming left V 2 bases short and J 3 bases short, with 14 bases between. The CDR3 protein is CASSLHGGRFYEQYF. In nucleotides, the CDR3 is TGTGCCAGCAGTTTACACGGGGGGCGTTTCTACGAGCAGTACTTC.

The chain uses TRBV5-1 and TRBJ2-1; tentative D call: TRBD1 (5 bases). V lost 2 bases and J 3 bases, leaving 12 bases between the germline ends. Germline assignment: CDR1 SGHRS and CDR2 YFSETQ. This CDR3 spans 15 amino acids. The CDR3 is CASSLVPGNYNEQFF. The CDR3 nucleotides read TGCGCCAGCAGCTTAGTGCCAGGGAACTACAATGAGCAGTTCTTC.

The CDR3 reads CATTGYEDTEAFF. In DNA, the CDR3 is TGTGCCACGACAGGTTATGAAGACACTGAAGCTTTCTTT. V is TRBV10-3 and J is TRBJ1-1, with D perhaps TRBD1 (6 bases). Trimming stripped 10 bases from V and 3 bases from J, with 15 bases between. The CDR3 has 13 residues. Germline V gene lookup returns CDR1 ENHRY and CDR2 SYGVKD.

The chain recombines TRBV7-6 with TRBJ1-2; D unclear. The CDR3 is 14 amino acids. V was pared by 1 base and J by 3 bases, with 9 bases between. Germline V CDR1 and CDR2: SGHVS, FNYEAQ. CDR3: CASSLEGWDYGYTF. CDR3 nucleotides: TGTGCCAGCAGCTTAGAAGGTTGGGACTATGGCTACACCTTC.

This clonotype occurred a few times. The V gene is TRBV21-1, the J gene TRBJ1-5; TRBD1, as called in the table, went unchecked against the DNA. TRBV21-1 is termed a pseudogene. This CDR3 has 13 residues. The CDR3 DNA follows: TGTGCCACCCCTGGAGGGAGCAATCAGCCCCAGCATTTT. It yields the protein CATPGGSNQPQHF.

This clonotype was counted a few times. The gene calls are TRBV30 and TRBJ1-2; no clear D. V lost 0 bases and J lost 4, with 12 bases in between. The V gene's germline CDR1 is GTSNPN and CDR2 SVGIG (reference sequence). This CDR3 spans 14 amino acids. The CDR3 spells CAWSVHGLTYGYTF. CDR3 bases: TGTGCCTGGAGTGTTCACGGATTGACCTATGGCTACACCTTC.

This sequence joins TRBV28 and TRBJ2-5; possibly TRBD1 for D (5 bases). Looked up from germline, CDR1 is MDHEN and CDR2 is SYDVKM. This CDR3 has 15 amino acids. V was cut by 3 bases and J by 1 base, with 12 bases left in between. Written as DNA, the CDR3 is TGTGCCAGCAGTTTGGTTGACAGATTCCAAGAGACCCAGTACTTC. Protein: CASSLVDRFQETQYF.